Listed below are T cell receptor beta chains from one sample, sequenced in a study of blood T cell repertoires in COVID-19. TCRdb keeps only in-frame clones here, not all; method: immunoSEQ multiplex PCR. The sample has over 200,000 clones; around 80% are singletons. Sequencing was carried out using PBMCs or T cells enriched from blood (not recorded which). These receptors came from a man aged 35 to 55 who had recovered from COVID-19. The CDR3 runs from the conserved cysteine through the conserved F or W. D genes are given only for firm matches. A clone size is listed for some rows: how often the clone was seen (once, few, many), or a class if it is expanded.

d_call | j_call | clone_size | v_call | cdr3_nt | cdr3_aa
. | TRBJ1-2 | . | TRBV28 | TGTGCCAGCAGTTTAGGACTCGCGAGCCCTTATGGCTACACCTTC | CASSLGLASPYGYTF
. | TRBJ1-6 | . | TRBV6-5 | TGTGCCAGCAGTTCGGTTGGGCAGGGAAATTCACCCCTCCACTTT | CASSSVGQGNSPLHF
TRBD1 | TRBJ1-1 | . | TRBV5-1 | TGCGCCAGCAGCTTGGGCGGGACAGGGGGATATACTGAAGCTTTCTTT | CASSLGGTGGYTEAFF
. | TRBJ1-6 | . | TRBV7-9 | TGTGCCAGCAGCTTAGGTCTGAGTTCACCCCTCCACTTT | CASSLGLSSPLHF
. | TRBJ2-3 | . | TRBV7-2 | TGTGCCAGCAGCCCAGCGGTAGGGATGATCACAGATACGCAGTATTTT | CASSPAVGMITDTQYF
. | TRBJ2-4 | . | TRBV2 | TGTGCCAGCAGTGTCGGGAGAGCCAAAAACATTCAGTACTTC | CASSVGRAKNIQYF
. | TRBJ2-1 | . | TRBV28 | TGTGCCAGCAGTCTCTATAACTTTGGCGGAAGCTCCTACAATGAGCAGTTCTTC | CASSLYNFGGSSYNEQFF
. | TRBJ1-3 | . | TRBV19 | TGTGCCAGTAGTAAGACATTCGGAAACACCATATATTTT | CASSKTFGNTIYF
. | TRBJ1-6 | . | TRBV7-2 | TGTGCCAGCAGCTCTCTCGGTTCACCCCTCCACTTT | CASSSLGSPLHF
TRBD2 | TRBJ2-1 | once | TRBV27 | TGTGCCAGCAGAAGGGTAAGGACTAGCGACAATGAGCAGTTCTTC | CASRRVRTSDNEQFF
. | TRBJ2-1 | . | TRBV5-5 | TGTGCCAGCAGCTTGTCGGCGGCTAGCTCCTACAATGAGCAGTTCTTC | CASSLSAASSYNEQFF
. | TRBJ1-4 | . | TRBV6-5 | TGTGCCAGCTATGCAACTAATGAAAAACTGTTTTTT | CASYATNEKLFF
TRBD2 | TRBJ2-1 | few | TRBV6-5 | TGTGCCAGCAACGTAGCGGGGGGGATTTACAATGAGCAGTTCTTC | CASNVAGGIYNEQFF
. | TRBJ1-2 | . | TRBV7-2 | TGTGCCAGCAGCTTAGACAGTATGAGCTATGGCTACACCTTC | CASSLDSMSYGYTF
. | TRBJ2-7 | . | TRBV28 | TGTGCCAGCAGTTTACGCGCCTACGAGCAGTACTTC | CASSLRAYEQYF
. | TRBJ1-2 | . | TRBV29-1 | TGCAGCGTTGAGACGACAGGACGGTATGGCTACACCTTC | CSVETTGRYGYTF
. | TRBJ1-1 | . | TRBV11-2 | TGTGCCAGCAGCTTAACCACGACAGGACACGAAGCTTTCTTT | CASSLTTTGHEAFF
. | TRBJ1-1 | . | TRBV21-1 | TGTGCCAGCAGCAAAATTGGCCCAAGTCACAGTAACACTGAAGCTTTCTTT | CASSKIGPSHSNTEAFF
. | TRBJ1-5 | . | TRBV28 | TGTGCCAGCATGTCAGGGGGCAATCAGCCCCAGCATTTT | CASMSGGNQPQHF
TRBD1 | TRBJ1-5 | few | TRBV18 | TGTGCCAGCTCACTAACAGGGGGCATAGATTGGAGCAATCAGCCCCAGCATTTT | CASSLTGGIDWSNQPQHF
. | TRBJ2-1 | many | TRBV27 | TGTGCCAGCAGTTTATTCTCCCCCCCTTACAATGAGCAGTTCTTC | CASSLFSPPYNEQFF
TRBD1 | TRBJ1-1 | . | TRBV27 | TGTGCCAGCAGTCCACGGGACAGGGCAAGGTTAACGAACACTGAAGCTTTCTTT | CASSPRDRARLTNTEAFF
TRBD2 | TRBJ2-1 | . | TRBV7-9 | TGTGCCAGCGCTAGGCTAGCGGGTAACAATGAGCAGTTCTTC | CASARLAGNNEQFF
TRBD1 | TRBJ1-1 | . | TRBV19 | TGTGCCTCCTCCGACAGGGATAGGACTGAAGCTTTCTTT | CASSDRDRTEAFF
. | TRBJ1-1 | . | TRBV5-4 | TGTGCCAGCAGCCCCCCCGCGGGAACTGAAGCTTTCTTT | CASSPPAGTEAFF
. | TRBJ1-1 | . | TRBV7-9 | TGTGCCAGCAGCCAAAACATGAACACTGAAGCTTTCTTT | CASSQNMNTEAFF
. | TRBJ2-6 | . | TRBV18 | TGTGCCAGCTCACCCCTAATCTCTGGGGCCAACGTCCTGACTTTC | CASSPLISGANVLTF
. | TRBJ1-5 | once | TRBV11-1 | TGTGCCAGCAGCTCTACAGAGGGTCAGCCCCAGCATTTT | CASSSTEGQPQHF
TRBD1 | TRBJ2-7 | . | TRBV7-3 | TGTGCCAGCAGCCGACAAGGGGGCGCTCAGTACGAGCAGTACTTC | CASSRQGGAQYEQYF
. | TRBJ2-2 | once | TRBV24-1 | TGTGCCACCAGTGACCCCAGGGGAGCCACCGGGGAGCTGTTTTTT | CATSDPRGATGELFF
. | TRBJ2-7 | few | TRBV7-9 | TGTGCCAGCAGGCCGAGGAGTTTTGGCTACGAGCAGTACTTC | CASRPRSFGYEQYF
. | TRBJ1-2 | few | TRBV24-1 | TGTGCCACCAGTGATTCGCGGGTCGGGGTCTATGGCTACACCTTC | CATSDSRVGVYGYTF
. | TRBJ2-3 | . | TRBV5-5 | TGTGCCAGCAGCCATGATTCAGGGGCAGATACGCAGTATTTT | CASSHDSGADTQYF
. | TRBJ2-4 | . | TRBV12-3/TRBV12-4 | TGTGCCAGCAGTTTGCAGGGAAACATTCAGTACTTC | CASSLQGNIQYF
. | TRBJ1-4 | . | TRBV5-1 | TGCGCCAGCAGCGTAGGAGGGAAGGCAGGCGGTGAAAAACTGTTTTTT | CASSVGGKAGGEKLFF
. | TRBJ1-5 | . | TRBV5-8 | TGTGCCAGCAGCCCCTGGAGACCCCAGCCCCAGCATTTT | CASSPWRPQPQHF
. | TRBJ1-5 | once | TRBV12-3/TRBV12-4 | TGTGCCAGCAGCTCACGCGACTATCAGCCCCAGCATTTT | CASSSRDYQPQHF
. | TRBJ2-3 | . | TRBV5-1 | TGCGCCAGCAAGGGGAAGGACCGATTCACAGATACGCAGTATTTT | CASKGKDRFTDTQYF
TRBD1 | TRBJ1-3 | many | TRBV11-1 | TGTGCCAGCAGCAACCTAGGGACAGCCTCTGGAAACACCATATATTTT | CASSNLGTASGNTIYF
TRBD1 | TRBJ1-6 | . | TRBV7-6 | TGTGCCAGCAGCTCGGACAGGGGTAATTCACCCCTCCACTTT | CASSSDRGNSPLHF
TRBD1 | TRBJ1-3 | . | TRBV5-1 | TGCGCCAGCAGCTTGGGGGACAGAAAAGGAAACACCATATATTTT | CASSLGDRKGNTIYF
. | TRBJ2-3 | . | TRBV11-2 | TGTGCCAGCGTCCCAAGGTGGGGGCGGACGCAGTATTTT | CASVPRWGRTQYF
. | TRBJ1-1 | few | TRBV7-2 | TGTGCCAGCAGCTTAGACGAGAGCACTGAAGCTTTCTTT | CASSLDESTEAFF
. | TRBJ1-5 | . | TRBV19 | TGTGCCAGTAGTATAGAGGGCCTCAGCAATCAGCCCCAGCATTTT | CASSIEGLSNQPQHF